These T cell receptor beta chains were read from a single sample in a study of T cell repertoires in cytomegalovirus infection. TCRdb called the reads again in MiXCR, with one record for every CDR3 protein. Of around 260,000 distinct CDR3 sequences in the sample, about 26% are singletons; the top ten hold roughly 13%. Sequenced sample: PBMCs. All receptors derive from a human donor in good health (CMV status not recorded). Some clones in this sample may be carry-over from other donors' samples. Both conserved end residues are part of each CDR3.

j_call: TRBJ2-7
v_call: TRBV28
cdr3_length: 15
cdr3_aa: CASSLPEGGSYEQYF

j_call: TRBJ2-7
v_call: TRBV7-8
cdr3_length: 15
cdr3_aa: CASSPRRGRSYEQYF

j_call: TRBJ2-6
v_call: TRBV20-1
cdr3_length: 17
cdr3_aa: CSARGQVANSGANVLTF

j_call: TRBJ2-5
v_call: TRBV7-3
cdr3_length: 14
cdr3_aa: CASSLNGRGETQYF

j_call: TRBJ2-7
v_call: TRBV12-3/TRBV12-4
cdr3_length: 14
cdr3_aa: CASSLAGLDYEQYF

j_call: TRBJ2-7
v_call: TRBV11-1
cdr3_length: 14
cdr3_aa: CASSPTGGRYEQYF

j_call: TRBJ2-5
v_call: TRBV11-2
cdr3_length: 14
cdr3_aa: CASSFRGPQETQYF

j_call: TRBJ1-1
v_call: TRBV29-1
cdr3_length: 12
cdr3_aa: CSVAGGITEAFF

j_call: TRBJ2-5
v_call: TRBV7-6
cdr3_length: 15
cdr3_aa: CASKAGFTAQETQYF

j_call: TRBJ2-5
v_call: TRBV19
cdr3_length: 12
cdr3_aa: CASSQTGKTQYF

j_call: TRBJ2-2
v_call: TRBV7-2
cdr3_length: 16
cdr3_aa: CASSLRDVPYTGELFF

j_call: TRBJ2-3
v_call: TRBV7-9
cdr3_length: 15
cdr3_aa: CASSLATSGGNTQYF

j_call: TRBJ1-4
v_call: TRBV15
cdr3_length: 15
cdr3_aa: CATSAQGAPNEKLFF

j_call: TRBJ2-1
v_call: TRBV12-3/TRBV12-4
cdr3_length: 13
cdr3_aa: CASTADSYNEQFF

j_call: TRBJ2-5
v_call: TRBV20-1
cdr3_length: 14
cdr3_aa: CSARLAGGTETQYF

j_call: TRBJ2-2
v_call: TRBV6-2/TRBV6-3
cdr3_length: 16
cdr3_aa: CASTPRDRGPAGELFF

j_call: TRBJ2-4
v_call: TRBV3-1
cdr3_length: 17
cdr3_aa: CASSQETLAGGGNIQYF

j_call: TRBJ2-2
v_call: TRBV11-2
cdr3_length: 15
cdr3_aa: CASSLWQRNTGELFF

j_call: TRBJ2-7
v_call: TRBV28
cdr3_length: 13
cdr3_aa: CASSIGTEDEQYF

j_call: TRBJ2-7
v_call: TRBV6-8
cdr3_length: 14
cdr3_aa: CASSYSQGTSEQYF

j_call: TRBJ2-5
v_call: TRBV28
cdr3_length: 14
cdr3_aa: CASSPLGRQETQYF

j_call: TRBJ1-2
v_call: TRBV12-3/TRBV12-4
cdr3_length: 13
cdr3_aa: CASTLGGDYGYTF

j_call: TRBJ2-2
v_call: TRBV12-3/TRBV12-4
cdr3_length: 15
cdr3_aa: CASSFRSSGAGELFF

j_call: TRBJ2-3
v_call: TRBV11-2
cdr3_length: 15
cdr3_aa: CASSLTYLGTDTQYF

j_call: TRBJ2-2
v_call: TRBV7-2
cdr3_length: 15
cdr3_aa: CASSLRWGYTGELFF

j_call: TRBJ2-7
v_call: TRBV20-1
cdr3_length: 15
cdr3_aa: CSAPGTSGRASEQYF

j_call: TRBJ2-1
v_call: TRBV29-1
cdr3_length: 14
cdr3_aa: CSVGGLAGVDEQFF

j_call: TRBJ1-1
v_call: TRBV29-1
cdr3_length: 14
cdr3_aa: CSVGRQGLNTEAFF

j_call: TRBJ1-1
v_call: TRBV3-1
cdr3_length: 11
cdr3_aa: CASSQSGVAFF

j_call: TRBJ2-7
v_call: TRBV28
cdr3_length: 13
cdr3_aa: CASSFLPRGEQYF

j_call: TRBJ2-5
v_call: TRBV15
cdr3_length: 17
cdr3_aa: CATSREEGATDQETQYF

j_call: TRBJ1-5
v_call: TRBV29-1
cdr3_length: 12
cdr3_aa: CSASNSNQPQHF